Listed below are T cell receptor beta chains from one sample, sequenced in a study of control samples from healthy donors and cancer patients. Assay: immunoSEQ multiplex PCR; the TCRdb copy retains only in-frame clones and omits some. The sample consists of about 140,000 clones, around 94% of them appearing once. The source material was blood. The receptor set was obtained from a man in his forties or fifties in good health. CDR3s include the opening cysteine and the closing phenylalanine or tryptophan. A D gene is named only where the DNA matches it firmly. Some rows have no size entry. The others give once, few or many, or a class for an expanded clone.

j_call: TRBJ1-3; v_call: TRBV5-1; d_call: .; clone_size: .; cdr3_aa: CASSFDPVSGNTIYF; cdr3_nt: TGCGCCAGCAGCTTTGATCCAGTCTCTGGAAACACCATATATTTT
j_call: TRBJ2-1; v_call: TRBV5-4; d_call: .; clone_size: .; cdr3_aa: CASSLEIGSSVYEQFF; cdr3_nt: TGTGCCAGCAGCTTGGAAATTGGATCCTCGGTCTATGAGCAGTTCTTC
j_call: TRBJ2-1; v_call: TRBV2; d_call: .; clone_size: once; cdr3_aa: CASIGGAAYNEQFF; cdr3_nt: TGTGCCAGCATTGGCGGTGCTGCCTACAATGAGCAGTTCTTC
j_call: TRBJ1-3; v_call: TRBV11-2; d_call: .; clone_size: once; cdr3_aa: CASSLNQGTGNTIYF; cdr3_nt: TGTGCCAGCAGCTTAAATCAGGGTACTGGAAACACCATATATTTT
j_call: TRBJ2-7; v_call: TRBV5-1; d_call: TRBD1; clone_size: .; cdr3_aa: CASSYDRAYEQYF; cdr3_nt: TGCGCCAGCAGCTACGACAGGGCGTACGAGCAGTACTTC
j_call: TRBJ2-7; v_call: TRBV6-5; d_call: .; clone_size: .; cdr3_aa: CASSYQGHEQYF; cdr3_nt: TGTGCCAGCAGCTATCAGGGCCACGAGCAGTACTTC
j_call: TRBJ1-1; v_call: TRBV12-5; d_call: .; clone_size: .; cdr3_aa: CASGISRGENTEAFF; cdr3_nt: TGTGCTAGTGGTATATCCAGGGGTGAGAACACTGAAGCTTTCTTT
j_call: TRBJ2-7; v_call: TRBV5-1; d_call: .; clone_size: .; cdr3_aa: CASSTGAYEQYF; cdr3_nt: TGCGCCAGCAGCACGGGAGCCTACGAGCAGTACTTC
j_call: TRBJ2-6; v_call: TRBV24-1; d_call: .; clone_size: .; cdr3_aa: CATGGPGANVLTF; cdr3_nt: TGTGCCACCGGGGGGCCTGGGGCCAACGTCCTGACTTTC
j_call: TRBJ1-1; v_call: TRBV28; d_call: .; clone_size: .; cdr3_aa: CASSYSPRGTEAFF; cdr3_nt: TGTGCCAGCAGTTATTCCCCCCGGGGGACTGAAGCTTTCTTT
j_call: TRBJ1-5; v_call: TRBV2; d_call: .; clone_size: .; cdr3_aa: CASRDSNQPQHF; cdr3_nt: TGTGCCAGCAGGGACAGCAATCAGCCCCAGCATTTT
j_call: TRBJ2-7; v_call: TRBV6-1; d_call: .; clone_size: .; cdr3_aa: CASSGYPTKNGYEQYF; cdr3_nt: TGTGCCAGCAGTGGGTATCCCACTAAAAACGGGTACGAGCAGTACTTC
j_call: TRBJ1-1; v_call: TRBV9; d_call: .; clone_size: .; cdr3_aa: CASSVSHMNTEAFF; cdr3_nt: TGTGCCAGCAGCGTGAGCCACATGAACACTGAAGCTTTCTTT
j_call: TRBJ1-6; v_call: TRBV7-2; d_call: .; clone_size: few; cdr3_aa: CASSLLVRPNSPLHF; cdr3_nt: TGTGCCAGCAGCTTGCTCGTCAGGCCAAATTCACCCCTCCACTTT
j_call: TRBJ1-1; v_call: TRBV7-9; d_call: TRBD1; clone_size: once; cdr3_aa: CASRVWTGGFDTEAFF; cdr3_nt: TGTGCCAGCAGAGTATGGACAGGGGGCTTCGACACTGAAGCTTTCTTT
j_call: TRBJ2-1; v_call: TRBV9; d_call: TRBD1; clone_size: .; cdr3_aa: CASSALGTVRTGVNNEQFF; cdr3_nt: TGTGCCAGCAGCGCCCTAGGGACAGTGAGGACTGGGGTAAACAATGAGCAGTTCTTC
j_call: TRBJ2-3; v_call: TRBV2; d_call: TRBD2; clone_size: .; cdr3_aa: CASSLAGDPTDTQYF; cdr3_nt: TGTGCCAGCAGCTTAGCGGGTGATCCAACAGATACGCAGTATTTT
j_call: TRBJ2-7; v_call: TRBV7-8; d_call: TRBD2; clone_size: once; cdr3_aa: CASSLALLADYEQYF; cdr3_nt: TGTGCCAGCAGCTTAGCACTGCTAGCGGATTACGAGCAGTACTTC
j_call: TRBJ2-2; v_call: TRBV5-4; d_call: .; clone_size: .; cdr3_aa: CASSQDSGELFF; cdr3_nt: TGTGCCAGCAGCCAGGACTCCGGGGAGCTGTTTTTT
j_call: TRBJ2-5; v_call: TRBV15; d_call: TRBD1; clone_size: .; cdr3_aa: CATSKTGGETQYF; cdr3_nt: TGTGCCACCAGCAAAACAGGGGGGGAGACCCAGTACTTC
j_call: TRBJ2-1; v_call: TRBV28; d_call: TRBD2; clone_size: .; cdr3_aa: CASRIAGGSYNEQFF; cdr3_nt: TGTGCCAGCAGGATAGCGGGAGGGTCCTACAATGAGCAGTTCTTC
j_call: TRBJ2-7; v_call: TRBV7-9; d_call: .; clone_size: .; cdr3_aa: CASSLAPGHSYEQYF; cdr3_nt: TGTGCCAGCAGCTTAGCCCCGGGGCACTCCTACGAGCAGTACTTC
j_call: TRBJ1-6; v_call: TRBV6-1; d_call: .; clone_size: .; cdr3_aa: CASSEPPGGASYNSPLHF; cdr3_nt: TGTGCCAGCAGTGAACCCCCGGGGGGCGCCTCCTATAATTCACCCCTCCACTTT
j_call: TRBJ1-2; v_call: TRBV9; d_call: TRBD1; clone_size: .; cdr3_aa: CASSERGTGGDGYTF; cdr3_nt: TGTGCCAGCAGCGAAAGGGGGACAGGTGGCGATGGCTACACCTTC
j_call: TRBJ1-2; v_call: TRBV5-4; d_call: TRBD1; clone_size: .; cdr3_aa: CASSDQDRGDFGYTF; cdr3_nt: TGTGCCAGCAGCGACCAGGACAGGGGTGATTTTGGCTACACCTTC
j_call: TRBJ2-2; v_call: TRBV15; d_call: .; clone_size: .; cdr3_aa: CATSRDPPGASTGELFF; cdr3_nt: TGTGCCACCAGCAGAGATCCCCCGGGAGCTAGCACCGGGGAGCTGTTTTTT
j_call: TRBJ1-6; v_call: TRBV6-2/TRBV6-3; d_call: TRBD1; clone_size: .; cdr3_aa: CASSSRDSNNSPLHF; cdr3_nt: TGTGCCAGCAGTTCTAGGGACAGCAATAATTCACCCCTCCACTTT
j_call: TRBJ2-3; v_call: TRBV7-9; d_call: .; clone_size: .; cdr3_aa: CASSPGSTDTQYF; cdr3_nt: TGTGCCAGCAGCCCAGGGAGCACAGATACGCAGTATTTT
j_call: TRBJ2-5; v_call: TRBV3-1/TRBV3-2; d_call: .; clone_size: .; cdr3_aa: CASSQDRGLLQETQYF; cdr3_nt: TGTGCCAGCAGCCAAGATCGTGGTTTACTTCAAGAGACCCAGTACTTC
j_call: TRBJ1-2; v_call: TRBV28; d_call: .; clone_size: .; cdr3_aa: CASKEGFNYGYTF; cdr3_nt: TGTGCCAGCAAGGAGGGATTTAACTATGGCTACACCTTC
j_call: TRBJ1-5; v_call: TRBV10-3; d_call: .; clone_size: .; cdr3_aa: CAITRTGGQPQHF; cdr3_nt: TGTGCCATCACTCGGACGGGCGGTCAGCCCCAGCATTTT
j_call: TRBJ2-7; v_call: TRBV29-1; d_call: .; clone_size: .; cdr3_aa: CSVEEGRSYEQYF; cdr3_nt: TGCAGCGTTGAAGAAGGGCGCTCCTACGAGCAGTACTTC
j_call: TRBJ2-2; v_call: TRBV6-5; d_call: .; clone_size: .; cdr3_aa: CASSLLASNTGELFF; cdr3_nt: TGTGCCAGCAGTTTGCTAGCGTCGAACACCGGGGAGCTGTTTTTT
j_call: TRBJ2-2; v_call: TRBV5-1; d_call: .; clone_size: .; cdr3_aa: CASSGRELFF; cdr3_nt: TGCGCCAGCAGCGGTCGGGAGCTGTTTTTT
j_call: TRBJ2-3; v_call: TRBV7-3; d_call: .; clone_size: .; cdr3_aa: CASSLTGIDTQYF; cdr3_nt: TGTGCCAGCAGCTTAACGGGGATAGATACGCAGTATTTT
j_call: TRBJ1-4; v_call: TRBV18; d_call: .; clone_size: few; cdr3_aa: CASSPRRQGEKLFF; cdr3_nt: TGTGCCAGCTCACCTCGACGGCAGGGGGAAAAACTGTTTTTT
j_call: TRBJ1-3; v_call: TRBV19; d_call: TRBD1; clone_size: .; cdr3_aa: CAIPTRQGPWVGNTIYF; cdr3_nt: TGTGCCATCCCGACGAGACAGGGGCCGTGGGTTGGAAACACCATATATTTT
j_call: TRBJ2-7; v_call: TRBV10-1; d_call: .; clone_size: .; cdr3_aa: CASSSSGGEQYF; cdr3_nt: TGCGCCAGCAGTTCATCAGGAGGCGAGCAGTACTTC
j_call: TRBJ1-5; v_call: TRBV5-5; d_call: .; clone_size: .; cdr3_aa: CASSLESGYGNQPQHF; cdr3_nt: TGTGCCAGCAGCTTGGAATCGGGGTACGGCAATCAGCCCCAGCATTTT
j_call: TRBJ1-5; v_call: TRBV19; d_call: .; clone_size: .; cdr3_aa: CASRNLLDQPQHF; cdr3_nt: TGTGCCAGTAGGAATCTCCTAGATCAGCCCCAGCATTTT
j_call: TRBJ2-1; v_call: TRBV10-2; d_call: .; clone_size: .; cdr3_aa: CASRNGNEQFF; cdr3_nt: TGCGCCAGCAGAAACGGCAATGAGCAGTTCTTC
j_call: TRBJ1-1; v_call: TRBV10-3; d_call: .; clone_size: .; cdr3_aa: CAIRQGGLTEAFF; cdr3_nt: TGTGCCATCAGGCAGGGTGGATTGACTGAAGCTTTCTTT
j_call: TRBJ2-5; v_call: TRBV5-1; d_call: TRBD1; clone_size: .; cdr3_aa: CASSEGTGRRETQYF; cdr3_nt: TGCGCCAGCAGCGAGGGGACAGGGCGACGGGAGACCCAGTACTTC
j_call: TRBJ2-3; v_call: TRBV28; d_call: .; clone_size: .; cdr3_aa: CASLGGPPHTDTQYF; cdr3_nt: TGTGCCAGCCTCGGCGGGCCACCACACACAGATACGCAGTATTTT
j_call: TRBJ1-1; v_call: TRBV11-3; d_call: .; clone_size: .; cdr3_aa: CASSLDLVGKENTEAFF; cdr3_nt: TGTGCCAGCAGCTTAGATCTCGTGGGCAAGGAGAACACTGAAGCTTTCTTT
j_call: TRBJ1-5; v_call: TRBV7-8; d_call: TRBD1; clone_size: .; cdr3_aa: CASSSDRVFRQPQHF; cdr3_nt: TGTGCCAGCAGCTCCGACAGGGTCTTTCGTCAGCCCCAGCATTTT
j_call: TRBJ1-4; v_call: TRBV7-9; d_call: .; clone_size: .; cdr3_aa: CASSLFGEKLFF; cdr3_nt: TGTGCCAGCAGCTTATTTGGGGAAAAACTGTTTTTT
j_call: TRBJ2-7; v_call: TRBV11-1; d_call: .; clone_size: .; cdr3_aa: CASSLGLSSYEQYF; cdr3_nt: TGTGCCAGCAGCTTAGGACTGAGCTCCTACGAGCAGTACTTC
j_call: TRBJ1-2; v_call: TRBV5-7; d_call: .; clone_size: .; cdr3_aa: CASSLWREVGYTF; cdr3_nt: TGTGCCAGCAGCTTGTGGAGGGAGGTTGGCTACACCTTC
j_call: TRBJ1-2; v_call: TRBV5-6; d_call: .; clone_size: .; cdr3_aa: CASSPLFRGSNYGYTF; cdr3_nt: TGTGCCAGCAGCCCCCTCTTCAGGGGATCTAACTATGGCTACACCTTC
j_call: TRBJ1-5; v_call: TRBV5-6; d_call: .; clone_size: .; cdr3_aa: CASSLYGEPQHF; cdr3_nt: TGTGCCAGCAGCTTGTACGGGGAGCCCCAGCATTTT
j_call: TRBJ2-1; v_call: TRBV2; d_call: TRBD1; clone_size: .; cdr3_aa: CASRTGTGTYNEQFF; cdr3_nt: TGTGCCAGCAGGACCGGGACAGGGACCTACAATGAGCAGTTCTTC